The 25 T cell receptor beta chains below come from one sample, sequenced in a study of blood T cells in healthy people across ages. A sample-barcoded 5' primer and a J-beta primer mix were used in a second PCR of roughly 6 to 11 cycles. Via MiXCR, TCRdb re-called the 5' RACE reads, giving one row per CDR3 protein. The table records 650,000 to 800,000 distinct CDR3 sequences, approximately 52% of them present only once. The sequencing input was blood. Every receptor here comes from a woman of 80 years or more in good health.

This clonotype was seen only a few times. The chain uses TRBV29-1 and TRBJ2-1, with 14 bases identical to TRBD2. This CDR3 has 15 amino acids. Unmatched junction bases numbered 8, after V lost 7 bases and J lost 6 bases. Germline V lookup: CDR1 SQVTM, CDR2 ANQGSEA. CDR3 nucleotide sequence: TGCAGCGCCCGACTAGCGGGGGGGCCGGTCAATGAGCAGTTCTTC. Protein: CSARLAGGPVNEQFF.

V usage is TRBV2 and J usage is TRBJ1-4; a weak D match, TRBD1 (5 bases). V was cut by 7 bases and J by 2 bases, with 14 bases left in between. CDR1 SNHLY and CDR2 FYNNEI come from the germline V gene. The CDR3 is made up of 15 amino acids. DNA of the CDR3: TGTGCCAGCACTCGGGACGGAGAGACTAATGAAAAACTGTTTTTT. It is translated as CASTRDGETNEKLFF.

The chain has TRBV12-3 or TRBV12-4 and TRBJ2-3; D unresolved. The CDR3 consists of 15 residues. V gave up 3 bases and J gave up 0 bases, with 10 bases separating them. The CDR3 spells CASSFAETSTDTQYF. In DNA form, the CDR3 reads TGTGCCAGCAGTTTCGCGGAGACGAGCACAGATACGCAGTATTTT.

There are many counts of this clonotype. V and J are TRBV12-3 or TRBV12-4 and TRBJ1-1; D uncertain. V lost 6 bases, J lost 1 base, and 15 bases lay in between. The CDR3 extends over 15 amino acids. The CDR3 nucleotides are TGTGCCAGCAGCCTGACTGGCGTGCCGAACACTGAAGCTTTCTTT. It specifies CASSLTGVPNTEAFF.

The CDR3 reads CASSQDWGAAKSQETQYF. The CDR3 coding sequence is TGTGCCAGCAGCCAAGACTGGGGCGCGGCAAAAAGTCAAGAGACCCAGTACTTC. The chain has TRBV3-1 and TRBJ2-5; perhaps TRBD1 as D (5 bases). Germline V gene lookup returns CDR1 LGHDT and CDR2 YNNKEL (reference sequence). The V gene lost 0 bases and the J gene lost 2 bases, with 19 bases spanning the gap. This CDR3 is built from 18 residues.

J is TRBJ2-5 and V is TRBV5-1, with D possibly being TRBD2 (6 bases). Germline V gene data show CDR1 as SGHRS and CDR2 as YFSETQ. The V and J ends lost 1 base and 5 bases respectively, with 15 bases between them. This CDR3 spans 15 amino acids. CDR3 region: CASSLQGGAEETQYF. CDR3 DNA: TGCGCCAGCAGCTTGCAGGGAGGAGCGGAGGAGACCCAGTACTTC.

The gene calls are TRBV5-5 and TRBJ2-1, with 12 bases that match TRBD1. CDR1 SGHKS and CDR2 YYEKEE come from the germline V gene (reference sequence). Germline trimming cut 6 bases from V and 7 bases from J; bases unmatched to any gene: 8. The CDR3 length is 15 residues. The CDR3, as DNA: TGTGCCAGCATGCCGGGACAGGGGGCAGGAAATGAGCAGTTCTTC. This encodes CASMPGQGAGNEQFF.

The sample holds a few counts of this clonotype. The chain has TRBV30 and TRBJ2-7; tentatively, D is TRBD2 (6 bases). This CDR3 comprises 16 residues. Germline lookup yields CDR1 GTSNPN and CDR2 SVGIG (reference sequence). Trimming left V 1 base short and J 0 bases short, with 16 bases between. The CDR3 DNA sequence: TGTGCCTGGAGTGAAGTGTTTGCGGGACGCTCCTACGAGCAGTACTTC. Protein product: CAWSEVFAGRSYEQYF.

This clonotype was observed many times. The rearrangement joins TRBV7-2 to TRBJ2-7, with D possibly being TRBD1 (5 bases). The CDR3 has 14 amino acids. V lost 2 bases to trimming and J lost 6 bases, with 14 bases between them. Germline assignment: CDR1 SGHTA and CDR2 FQGNSA. CDR3 nucleotide sequence: TGTGCCAGCAGCTTACTTGGGGCGAAGGGCGAGCAGTACTTC. This sequence encodes CASSLLGAKGEQYF.

With respect to this clonotype: An end of the junction does not agree with germline; a read error may underlie this. J is TRBJ2-1 and V is TRBV11-1; 8 bases line up with TRBD2. The CDR3 is made up of 16 amino acids. Germline V gives CDR1 SGHAT, CDR2 FQDESV (reference sequence). CDR3 residues: CASSSGRRAGDDERFF. In DNA, the CDR3 is TGTGCCAGCAGCTCTGGGCGACGAGCGGGGGACGATGAGCGGTTCTTC. The whole variable domain, filled in from reference TRBV11-1 and TRBJ2-1, reads EAEVAQSPRYKITEKSQAVAFWCDPISGHATLYWYRQILGQGPELLVQFQDESVVDDSQLPKDRFSAERLKGVDSTLKIQPAELGDSAMYLCASSSGRRAGDDERFFGPGTRLTVL.

This clonotype showed up just once. The chain is built from TRBV12-3 or TRBV12-4 and TRBJ1-2; TRBD1 aligns across 8 bases. CDR3 size: 15 residues. The V segment lost 6 bases and the J segment 7 bases; nucleotides outside the gene matches: 13. CDR3 nucleotide sequence: TGTGCCAGCAGCGCAGTAAGGACAGGGTCAGGTGGCTACACCTTC. Translation gives CASSAVRTGSGGYTF.

As concerns this clonotype: A read error is possible here, since a much larger clone lies one base away. The V and J genes are TRBV7-2 and TRBJ2-1, with TRBD2 matching 10 bases. V gave up 4 bases and J gave up 7 bases; unmatched junction bases: 7. There are 15 residues in the CDR3. Germline V gene sequence: CDR1 SGHTA, CDR2 FQGNSA. The CDR3 spells CTSSSQRGGENEQFF. The CDR3, as DNA: TGTACCAGCAGCTCTCAGCGGGGGGGTGAGAATGAGCAGTTCTTC.

Only a few counts were recorded for this clonotype. This chain joins TRBV20-1 and TRBJ2-3; D is unresolved. Deletions cut 5 bases from V and 1 base from J, with 13 bases between. In germline, CDR1 is DFQATT, CDR2 SNEGSKA (reference sequence). The CDR3 is 14 residues long. CDR3 nucleotide sequence: TGCAGTGCTCCCTGGCCCACTCGCACAGATACGCAGTATTTT. Protein product: CSAPWPTRTDTQYF.

The sample holds one count of this clonotype. Possible read error: a much larger clone is one base away. This chain connects TRBV12-3 or TRBV12-4 to TRBJ2-1; tentative D call: TRBD1 (6 bases). The CDR3 length is 14 residues. The V end was cut by 2 bases, the J end by 9 bases, with 14 bases between. The CDR3 DNA follows: TGTGCCAGCAGTTTATTCTTTCAGGGGAGTGAGCAGTTCTTC. It specifies CASSLFFQGSEQFF.

There are a few counts of this clonotype. The rearrangement links TRBV9 to TRBJ2-7; 9 bases are shared with TRBD2. Germline V lookup: CDR1 SGDLS, CDR2 YYNGEE. The CDR3 runs 12 residues. V lost 4 bases, J lost 7 bases, and 3 bases stayed unmatched. Here the CDR3 DNA reads TGTGCCAGCAGCTATAGCGGGAGAGAGCAGTACTTC. Translated: CASSYSGREQYF.

The V gene is TRBV4-1, the J gene TRBJ1-2; tentative D call: TRBD1 (5 bases). Per germline, CDR1 MGHRA and CDR2 YSYEKL. With 7 bases removed from V and 4 bases from J, the gap between germline ends came to 19 bases. This CDR3 has 15 residues. CDR3: CASTSQTRGSYGYTF. The DNA of the CDR3 is TGCGCCAGCACCAGCCAAACTAGGGGATCCTATGGCTACACCTTC.

Comment on this clonotype: Being one base from a much bigger clone, this may be a read error. The chain joins TRBV5-1 to TRBJ2-5, with a tentative D call TRBD1 (6 bases). The CDR3 length is 15 residues. Germline assignment: CDR1 SGHRS and CDR2 YFSETQ. The CDR3 DNA follows: TGCGCCAGCAGCTCAGGGGACAAGTACCAAGAGACCCGGTACTTC. Translating gives CASSSGDKYQETRYF.

The V gene is TRBV27, the J gene TRBJ1-2; TRBD1 matches 9 bases. CDR1 MNHEY and CDR2 SMNVEV come from the germline V gene (reference sequence). The CDR3 has 13 amino acids. V trimming: 5 bases; J trimming: 8 bases; junction bases outside the gene matches: 6. CDR3 in DNA: TGTGCCAGCAGTCCGGGACAGGGAAGCGGCTACACCTTC. It codes for CASSPGQGSGYTF.

There are many counts of this clonotype. The V gene is TRBV6-6, the J gene TRBJ1-3; TRBD1 is a possible D gene (5 bases). V lost 4 bases to trimming and J lost 2 bases, with 12 bases between them. The CDR3 is made up of 15 amino acids. CDR1 is MNHNY and CDR2 is SVGAGI in the germline V gene (reference sequence). DNA for the CDR3: TGTGCCAGCAGTTTCGGGGGAGGGGCTGGAAACACCATATATTTT. Amino acid sequence: CASSFGGGAGNTIYF.

The chain has TRBV20-1 and TRBJ2-5; D ambiguous. V was shortened by 5 bases and J by 0 bases, with 13 bases between the two germline ends. This CDR3 is 14 amino acids long. Per germline, CDR1 DFQATT and CDR2 SNEGSKA (reference sequence). Here the CDR3 DNA reads TGCAGTGCTTTAGGCCCTCCCAACCAAGAGACCCAGTACTTC. This gives the protein CSALGPPNQETQYF.

The chain uses TRBV12-3 or TRBV12-4 and TRBJ2-3; possible D gene TRBD2, 5 bases. The ends were cut back, 5 bases at V and 2 bases at J, with 11 bases in the middle. This CDR3 has 14 residues. CDR3 nucleotide sequence: TGTGCCAGCAGTCCCCTAGCAGACACAGATACGCAGTATTTT. It translates to CASSPLADTDTQYF.

The chain combines TRBV7-9 with TRBJ2-5; no clear D gene. The V and J ends lost 7 bases and 1 base respectively, with 16 bases between them. CDR3 length: 15 residues. CDR1 SEHNR and CDR2 FQNEAQ come from the germline V gene (reference sequence). The CDR3 DNA is TGTGCCAGCACTTTCACCCAACCAACCCAAGAGACCCAGTACTTC. As protein: CASTFTQPTQETQYF.

About this clonotype itself: An end of the junction does not agree with germline; a read error may underlie this. The CDR3 loop reads CASERAGGDTRYF. The CDR3 nucleotides read TGTGCCAGCGAGCGGGCGGGAGGAGATACGCGGTATTTT. The chain recombines TRBV12-3 or TRBV12-4 with TRBJ2-3; the match to TRBD2 covers 8 bases. The CDR3 sequence is 13 residues long.

Of note for this clonotype: One end of the junction varies from germline; a read error may be responsible. This rearrangement joins TRBV29-1 to TRBJ2-5; the D call may be TRBD1 or TRBD2 (5 bases each). CDR1 and CDR2 (germline): SQVTM, ANQGSEA. The CDR3 is made up of 15 amino acids. CDR3 nucleotides: TGTAGCGTTGTGGTTAAGAGGGTTAGGGGCAATGAGCAGTACTTC. As protein: CSVVVKRVRGNEQYF.

For this clonotype: A much more abundant neighbour one base away suggests this may be a read error. The chain is built from TRBV12-1 and TRBJ2-7. TRBV12-1 is a pseudogene segment. This CDR3 region has 14 residues. The CDR3 nucleotides read TGTGCCCCCAGCCCAAGGCAAACCCTTTACGAGCAGTACTTC. Translation gives CAPSPRQTLYEQYF.